This TCR beta chain derives from a study of blood T cell repertoires in COVID-19. Study overall: Samples representing acute and convalescent COVID-19 were sourced from the United States, Italy and Spain. Sources were T cells, B-cell-depleted T cells, or PBMCs; the material itself was cDNA or gDNA.

The CDR3 sequence is 16 residues long. Germline CDR1 SGDLS, CDR2 YYNGEE. The V gene lost 1 base and the J gene lost 2 bases, with 13 bases spanning the gap. Per the original data handling: Reference gene primer amplification gave nucleated cell count estimates. Here immunoSEQ multiplex PCR was the method, and the copy in TCRdb shows in-frame clones only, minus some. D and trimming come from the DNA, and the V and J calls and clone size come from that table. This table has some 210,000 clones, 70% to 90% appearing once. Material for sequencing was peripheral blood. This chain connects TRBV9 to TRBJ1-3; D is undetermined. The clonotype comes from a woman in her forties who had recovered from COVID-19. CDR3 in DNA: TGTGCCAGCAGCGTATACGGGGATTCCACTGGAAACACCATATATTTT. This translates into CASSVYGDSTGNTIYF.